This T cell receptor beta chain was profiled in a study of read filtering for tumor transcriptome and immune sequencing. The wider study: Per sample, TCR-region reads ranged about 3.5 to 11 million by IR-seq, roughly 80 to 1273 by RNA-seq. Overall study results and limits: Compared with RNA-seq, IR-seq gave much higher clonotype depth and reliability.

From about 0.4 ug of RNA, a library with molecular barcoded alpha/delta and beta/gamma adaptors was made. TCRdb re-called the reads with MiXCR, one entry per CDR3 protein. This repertoire shows approximately 93,000 distinct CDR3 sequences, 20% to 25% found once; its top ten account for about 10%. This clonotype was recorded at least ten times. The antigen remains undetermined. The receptor comes from a donor over 35 with multiple myeloma. Material for sequencing was a population of CD138-negative cells sorted from bone marrow.

CDR3 amino acids: CASSFIPDTQYF. Here the CDR3 DNA reads TGTGCCAGCAGTTTTATCCCAGATACGCAGTATTTT. The V gene is TRBV28, the J gene TRBJ2-3; D uncertain. V lost 3 bases and J 4 bases, leaving 5 bases between the germline ends. This CDR3 contains 12 residues. Germline CDR1 and CDR2: MDHEN and SYDVKM.